This T cell receptor beta chain was obtained from a study of cytomegalovirus exposure and HLA in healthy donors. Notes on this clone: The antigen is undetermined.

Study-wide points: HLA alleles showed associations with about 15,000 TCR beta sequences in a later analysis, at a 0.05 false discovery rate.

Researchers ran the PCR with 60 Vbeta and 13 Jbeta primers. The repertoire was sequenced with immunoSEQ multiplex PCR; TCRdb's copy has only in-frame clones and lacks some. The sample shows 110,000 or so clones, approximately 80% of them seen only once. The CDR3 is made up of 15 amino acids. Germline CDR1 reads MNHEY; CDR2 reads SVGAGI. Losses at the gene ends were 6 bases for V and 5 bases for J; bases not matched to a gene: 10. This clonotype was obtained from a woman aged 30 to 39 in good health and CMV-seropositive. The V gene is TRBV6-5, the J gene TRBJ2-1; 7 positions agree with TRBD2. Sequenced: PBMCs. CDR3 protein: CASRKMGLADNEQFF. In DNA, the CDR3 is TGTGCCAGCAGAAAGATGGGTCTAGCGGACAATGAGCAGTTCTTC.